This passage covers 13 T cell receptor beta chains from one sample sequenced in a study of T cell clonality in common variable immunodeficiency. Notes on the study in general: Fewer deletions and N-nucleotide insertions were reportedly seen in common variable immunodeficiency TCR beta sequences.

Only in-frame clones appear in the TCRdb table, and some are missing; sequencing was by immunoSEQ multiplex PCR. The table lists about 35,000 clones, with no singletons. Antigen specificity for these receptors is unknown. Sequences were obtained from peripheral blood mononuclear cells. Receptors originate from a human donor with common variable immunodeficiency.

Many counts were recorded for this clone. The CDR3 bases that were read are TGCAGTGCTAGAGAAGACGGACAGGCGTCTCCCGCC. Protein: CSAREDGQASPA. The CDR3 in full is CSAREDGQASPAIYF. This chain links TRBV20-1 with TRBJ1-3, with TRBD1 matching over 7 bases. The CDR3 goes on 3 residues after the read ends, and that part is filled in from the germline J gene. Germline V gene sequence: CDR1 DFQATT, CDR2 SNEGSKA (reference sequence). This CDR3 is 15 amino acids long.

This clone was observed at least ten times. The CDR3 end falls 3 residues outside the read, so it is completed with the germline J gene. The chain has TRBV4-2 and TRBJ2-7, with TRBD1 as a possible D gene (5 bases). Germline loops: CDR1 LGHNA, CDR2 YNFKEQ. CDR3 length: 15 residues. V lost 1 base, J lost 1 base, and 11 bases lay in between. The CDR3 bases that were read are TGTGCCAGCAGCCAAGCGCCAGGGTCGTCCTACGAG. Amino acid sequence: CASSQAPGSSYE. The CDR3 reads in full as CASSQAPGSSYEQYF.

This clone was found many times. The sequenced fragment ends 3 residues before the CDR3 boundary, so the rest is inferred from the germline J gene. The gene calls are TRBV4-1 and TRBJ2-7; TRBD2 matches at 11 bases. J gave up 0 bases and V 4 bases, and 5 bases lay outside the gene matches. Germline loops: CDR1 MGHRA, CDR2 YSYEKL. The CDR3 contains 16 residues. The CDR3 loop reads CASSPDTSGSSYEQYF. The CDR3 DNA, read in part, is TGCGCCAGCAGCCCAGATACTAGCGGGAGCTCCTACGAG.

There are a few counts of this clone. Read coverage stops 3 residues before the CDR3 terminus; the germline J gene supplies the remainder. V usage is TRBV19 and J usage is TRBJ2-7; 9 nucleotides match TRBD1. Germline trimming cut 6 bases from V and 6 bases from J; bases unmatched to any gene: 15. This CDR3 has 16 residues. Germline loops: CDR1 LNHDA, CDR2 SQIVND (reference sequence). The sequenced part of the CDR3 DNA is TGTGCCAGTAGCAAATTGGGGAGGACAGGGGTCCCCGAG. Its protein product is CASSKLGRTGVPE. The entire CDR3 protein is CASSKLGRTGVPEQYF.

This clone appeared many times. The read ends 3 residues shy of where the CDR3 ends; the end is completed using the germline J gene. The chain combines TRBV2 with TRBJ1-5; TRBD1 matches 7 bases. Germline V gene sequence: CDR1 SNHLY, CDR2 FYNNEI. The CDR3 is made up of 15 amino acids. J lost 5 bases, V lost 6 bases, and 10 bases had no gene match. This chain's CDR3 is CASRNRDRDYQPQHF. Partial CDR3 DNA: TGTGCCAGCAGGAACCGGGACAGAGACTATCAGCCC. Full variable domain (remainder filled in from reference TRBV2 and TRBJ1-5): EPEVTQTPSHQVTQMGQEVILRCVPISNHLYFYWYRQILGQKVEFLVSFYNNEISEKSEIFDDQFSVERPDGSNFTLKIRSTKLEDSAMYFCASRNRDRDYQPQHFGDGTRLSIL.

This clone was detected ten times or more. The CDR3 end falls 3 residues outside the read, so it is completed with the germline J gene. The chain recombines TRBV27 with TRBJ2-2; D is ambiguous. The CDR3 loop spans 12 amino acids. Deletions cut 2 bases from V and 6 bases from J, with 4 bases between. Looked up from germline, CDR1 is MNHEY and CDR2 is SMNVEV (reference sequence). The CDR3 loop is CASSLGPGELFF. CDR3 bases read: TGTGCCAGCAGTTTAGGCCCCGGGGAG.

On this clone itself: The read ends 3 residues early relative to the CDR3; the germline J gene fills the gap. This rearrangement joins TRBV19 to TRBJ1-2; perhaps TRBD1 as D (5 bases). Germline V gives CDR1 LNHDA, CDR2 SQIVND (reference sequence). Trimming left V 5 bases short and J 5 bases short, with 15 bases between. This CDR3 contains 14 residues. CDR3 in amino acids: CASSYTTGGYGYTF. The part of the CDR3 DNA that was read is TGTGCCAGTAGTTATACTACCGGGGGGTATGGC.

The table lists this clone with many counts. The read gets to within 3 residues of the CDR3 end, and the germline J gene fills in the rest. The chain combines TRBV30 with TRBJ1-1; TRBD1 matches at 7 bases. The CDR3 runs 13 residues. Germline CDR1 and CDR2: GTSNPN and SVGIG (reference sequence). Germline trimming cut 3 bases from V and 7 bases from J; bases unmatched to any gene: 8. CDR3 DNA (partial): TGTGCCTGGAGCCCTGGGACAGCCTATGAA. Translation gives CAWSPGTAYE. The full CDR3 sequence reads CAWSPGTAYEAFF.

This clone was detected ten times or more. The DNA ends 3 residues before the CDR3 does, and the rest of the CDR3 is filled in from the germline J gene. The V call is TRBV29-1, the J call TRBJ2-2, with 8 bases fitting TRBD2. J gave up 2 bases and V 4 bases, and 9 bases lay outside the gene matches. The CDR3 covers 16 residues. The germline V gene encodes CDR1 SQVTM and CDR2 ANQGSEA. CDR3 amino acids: CSVVASGSINTGELFF. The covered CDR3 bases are TGCAGCGTTGTCGCTAGCGGGTCCATCAACACCGGGGAG.

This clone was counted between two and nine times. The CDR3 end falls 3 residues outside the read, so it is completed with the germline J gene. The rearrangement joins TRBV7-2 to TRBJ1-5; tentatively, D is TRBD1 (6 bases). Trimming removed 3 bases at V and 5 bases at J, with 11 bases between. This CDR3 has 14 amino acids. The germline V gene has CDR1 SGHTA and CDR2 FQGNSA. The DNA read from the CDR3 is TGTGCCAGCAGCTTTCAGGCAGGGGATCAGCCC. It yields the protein CASSFQAGDQP. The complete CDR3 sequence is CASSFQAGDQPQHF.

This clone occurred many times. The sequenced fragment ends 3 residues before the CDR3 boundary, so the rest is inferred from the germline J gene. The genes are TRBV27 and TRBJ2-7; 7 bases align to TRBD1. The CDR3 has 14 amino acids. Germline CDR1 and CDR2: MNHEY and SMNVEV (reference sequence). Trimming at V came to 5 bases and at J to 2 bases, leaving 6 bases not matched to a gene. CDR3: CASSLQGSAYEQYF. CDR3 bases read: TGTGCCAGCAGTCTACAGGGGTCTGCCTACGAG.

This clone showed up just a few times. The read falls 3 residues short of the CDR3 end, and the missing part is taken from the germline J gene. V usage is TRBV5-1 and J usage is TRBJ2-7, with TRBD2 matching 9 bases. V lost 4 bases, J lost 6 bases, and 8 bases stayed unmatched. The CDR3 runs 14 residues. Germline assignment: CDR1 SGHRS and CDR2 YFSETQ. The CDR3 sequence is CASSGAGGGVEQYF. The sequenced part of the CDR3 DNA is TGCGCCAGCAGCGGGGCGGGAGGGGGCGTCGAG.

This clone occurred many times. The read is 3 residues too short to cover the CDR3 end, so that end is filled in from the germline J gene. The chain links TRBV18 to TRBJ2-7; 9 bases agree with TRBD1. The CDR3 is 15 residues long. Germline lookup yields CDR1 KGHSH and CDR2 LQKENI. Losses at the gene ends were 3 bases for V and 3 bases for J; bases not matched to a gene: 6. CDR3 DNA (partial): TGTGCCAGCTCACCTTACGGGACAGGGTTCTACGAG. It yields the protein CASSPYGTGFYE. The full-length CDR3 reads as CASSPYGTGFYEQYF.